Listed below are T cell receptor beta chains from one sample, sequenced in a study of OX40 agonist ivuxolimab in advanced cancers. Clones were read by immunoSEQ multiplex PCR, and TCRdb kept only the in-frame ones, dropping some. The data contain more than 85,000 clones, roughly 85% of them singletons. Here the sequenced sample was CD4+ or CD8+ T cells sorted from blood, taken in a trial of the OX40 agonist ivuxolimab. The receptors stem from an adult with an advanced solid tumor such as melanoma, head and neck, liver or kidney cancer. The CDR3 runs from the conserved cysteine through the conserved F or W. D genes are given only for firm matches. Expanded clones are given a class, and other clones once, few, many or no size at all.

J,V,D,size,CDR3,DNA
TRBJ1-5,TRBV6-1,-,-,CASIYTSHSNQPQHF,TGTGCCAGCATCTACACAAGTCATAGCAATCAGCCCCAGCATTTT
TRBJ1-2,TRBV7-3,-,-,CASSSRDGGSAF,TGTGCCAGCAGCTCCCGGGACGGCGGGTCCGCCTTC
TRBJ1-4,TRBV11-2,-,once,CASSLEGGAPLFF,TGTGCCAGCAGCTTAGAGGGGGGGGCCCCGCTGTTTTTT
TRBJ2-1,TRBV18,-,-,CASSPRTAKVDEQFF,TGTGCCAGCTCACCAAGGACAGCTAAAGTCGATGAGCAGTTCTTC
TRBJ1-2,TRBV4-1,-,-,CASSQDRAGPKYGYTF,TGCGCCAGCAGCCAAGATAGGGCGGGCCCTAAGTATGGCTACACCTTC
TRBJ2-7,TRBV7-9,TRBD1,-,CASSLAPTGVGYEQYF,TGTGCCAGCAGCTTAGCACCAACAGGGGTGGGCTACGAGCAGTACTTC
TRBJ1-6,TRBV7-8,TRBD1,-,CASSSLTGGDSPLHF,TGTGCCAGCAGCTCTCTTACAGGGGGAGATTCACCCCTCCACTTT
TRBJ2-5,TRBV19,-,once,CASSIDFQGETQYF,TGTGCCAGTAGTATAGATTTCCAGGGGGAGACCCAGTACTTC
TRBJ1-5,TRBV6-5,-,once,CASRPYSTLDQPQHF,TGTGCCAGCAGGCCTTACTCGACCCTCGATCAGCCCCAGCATTTT
TRBJ1-1,TRBV11-2,-,-,CASSSRGNTEAFF,TGTGCCAGCAGCAGTAGGGGGAACACTGAAGCTTTCTTT
TRBJ1-1,TRBV19,TRBD1,-,CASTLDRGRNTEAFF,TGTGCCAGTACCCTAGACAGGGGGCGAAACACTGAAGCTTTCTTT
TRBJ1-5,TRBV2,TRBD1,once,CASSSLSGTGEGQPQHF,TGTGCCAGCAGCAGCCTGTCAGGTACAGGGGAGGGGCAGCCCCAGCATTTT
TRBJ2-2,TRBV5-4,-,-,CASSFMGAGIGELFF,TGTGCCAGCAGCTTTATGGGGGCGGGGATCGGGGAGCTGTTTTTT
TRBJ2-3,TRBV7-8,-,-,CASSYLQGTDTQYF,TGTGCCAGCAGCTACCTACAGGGAACAGATACGCAGTATTTT
TRBJ1-5,TRBV2,-,-,CASSREAVNQPQHF,TGTGCCAGCAGTCGCGAGGCAGTTAATCAGCCCCAGCATTTT
TRBJ1-6,TRBV28,-,few,CASSLDSSNSPLHF,TGTGCCAGCAGTTTGGACAGTTCAAATTCACCCCTCCACTTT
TRBJ2-7,TRBV7-2,TRBD2,-,CASSLRARDYSYEQYF,TGTGCCAGCAGCTTGAGGGCCCGGGACTACTCCTACGAGCAGTACTTC
TRBJ1-5,TRBV28,-,-,CASRLFGTKVRQPQHF,TGTGCCAGCAGGCTCTTCGGGACCAAGGTACGGCAGCCCCAGCATTTT
TRBJ2-7,TRBV9,TRBD1,-,CASSVGQEATYEQYF,TGTGCCAGCAGCGTCGGACAGGAGGCCACCTACGAGCAGTACTTC
TRBJ1-1,TRBV7-8,TRBD1,-,CASSLVAGQGTEAFF,TGTGCCAGCAGCTTAGTCGCCGGACAGGGTACTGAAGCTTTCTTT
TRBJ2-7,TRBV7-8,TRBD1,once,CASSSGTGGEQYF,TGTGCCAGCAGTTCCGGGACAGGGGGGGAGCAGTACTTC
TRBJ1-2,TRBV27,TRBD1,-,CASSRQGPYGYTF,TGTGCCAGCAGCCGACAGGGCCCCTATGGCTACACCTTC
TRBJ2-7,TRBV27,-,-,CASSGGAGGPDEQYF,TGTGCCAGCAGTGGGGGGGCTGGGGGCCCCGACGAGCAGTACTTC
TRBJ2-7,TRBV27,-,-,CASSSNRGVLYEQYF,TGTGCCAGCAGTTCCAATCGGGGTGTTCTCTACGAGCAGTACTTC
TRBJ1-3,TRBV6-5,-,-,CASSTQSGNTIYF,TGTGCCAGCAGTACTCAAAGTGGAAACACCATATATTTT
TRBJ1-1,TRBV10-1,-,-,CASRGQNTEAFF,TGCGCCAGCAGGGGCCAGAACACTGAAGCTTTCTTT
TRBJ2-5,TRBV19,-,-,CASRAGETQYF,TGTGCCAGTAGGGCTGGGGAGACCCAGTACTTC
TRBJ1-2,TRBV7-2,TRBD1,-,CASSPDRVYGYTF,TGTGCCAGCAGCCCCGACAGGGTCTATGGCTACACCTTC
TRBJ2-5,TRBV7-2,TRBD2,-,CASNERGQGTQYF,TGTGCCAGCAACGAGCGGGGGCAGGGGACCCAGTACTTC
TRBJ1-4,TRBV5-1,-,-,CASSAGANEKLFF,TGCGCCAGCAGCGCCGGGGCTAATGAAAAACTGTTTTTT
TRBJ2-1,TRBV18,-,-,CASSPLFLAGGNEQFF,TGTGCCAGCTCACCACTCTTTTTGGCCGGGGGCAATGAGCAGTTCTTC
TRBJ2-3,TRBV9,-,-,CASSVVGGSTDTQYF,TGTGCCAGCAGCGTAGTCGGTGGGTCCACAGATACGCAGTATTTT
TRBJ2-2,TRBV5-1,TRBD1,-,CASSFGTANTGELFF,TGCGCCAGCAGCTTCGGGACAGCGAACACCGGGGAGCTGTTTTTT
TRBJ1-2,TRBV7-9,TRBD1,-,CASSLRDREDGYTF,TGTGCCAGCAGCTTAAGGGACAGGGAGGATGGCTACACCTTC
TRBJ1-5,TRBV5-6,TRBD1,-,CASSPAGGLQPQHF,TGTGCCAGCAGCCCCGCAGGGGGCTTGCAGCCCCAGCATTTT
TRBJ2-4,TRBV5-1,TRBD1,-,CASSRNRGQGENIQYF,TGCGCCAGCAGCCGCAACAGGGGACAGGGGGAAAACATTCAGTACTTC
TRBJ1-1,TRBV29-1,-,few,CSVNPDRYTEAFF,TGCAGCGTCAATCCGGACAGATACACTGAAGCTTTCTTT
TRBJ2-7,TRBV7-2,-,-,CASSWGSGGPQYF,TGTGCCAGCAGCTGGGGCTCGGGTGGGCCTCAGTACTTC
TRBJ2-5,TRBV4-1,-,-,CASSQSIADQETQYF,TGCGCCAGCAGCCAATCCATAGCAGATCAAGAGACCCAGTACTTC
TRBJ1-1,TRBV27,-,few,CASRRDFAEAFF,TGTGCCAGCAGGAGGGATTTCGCTGAAGCTTTCTTT
TRBJ2-1,TRBV4-3,-,-,CASSPQGNEQFF,TGCGCCAGCAGCCCCCAAGGCAATGAGCAGTTCTTC
TRBJ2-5,TRBV2,-,-,CASSEVVTQYF,TGTGCCAGCAGTGAGGTGGTGACCCAGTACTTC